This passage covers 24 T cell receptor beta chains from one sample sequenced in a study of T cell repertoires in cytomegalovirus infection. TCRdb re-derived calls from the reads in MiXCR, one entry per CDR3 protein. The sample holds about 260,000 distinct CDR3 sequences, roughly 15% seen once. The sample consisted of PBMCs. The receptors derive from a human donor in good health (CMV status not recorded). Some clones in this sample may be carry-over from other donors' samples.

This clonotype was observed a few times. The CDR3 DNA reads as TGTGCCAGCAGCCCTCTAGAGTACCAAGAGACCCAGTACTTC. This translates into CASSPLEYQETQYF. The genes are TRBV9 and TRBJ2-5; no reliable D call. The ends were cut back, 4 bases at V and 0 bases at J, with 10 bases in the middle. The germline CDR1 and CDR2 sequences are SGDLS and YYNGEE. The CDR3 runs to 14 residues.

This clonotype has only a few counts. The chain recombines TRBV2 with TRBJ2-7; no firm D call. V lost 6 bases and J 3 bases, leaving 6 bases between the germline ends. CDR3 length: 11 amino acids. Germline V gene data show CDR1 as SNHLY and CDR2 as FYNNEI. The CDR3 DNA is TGTGCCAGCAGGGTAAACTACGAGCAGTACTTC. Translation: CASRVNYEQYF.

This clonotype was detected ten times or more. The chain links TRBV6-2 or TRBV6-3 to TRBJ1-1, with D perhaps matching TRBD1 (5 bases). The V gene lost 4 bases and the J gene lost 8 bases, with 14 bases spanning the gap. Per the germline V gene, CDR1 is MNHEY and CDR2 is SVGEGT. The CDR3 length is 13 residues. CDR3 region: CASSSRTRDEAFF. CDR3 bases: TGTGCCAGCAGTTCCCGGACAAGGGACGAAGCTTTCTTT.

The sample holds many counts of this clonotype. The V gene is TRBV7-8, the J gene TRBJ2-3, with D possibly being TRBD2 (6 bases). Germline loops: CDR1 SGHVS, CDR2 FQNEAQ. The CDR3 is made up of 16 amino acids. V was pared by 6 bases and J by 0 bases, with 16 bases between. The CDR3 loop is CASRRGTATSTDTQYF. DNA of the CDR3: TGTGCCAGCAGGAGAGGGACTGCTACTAGCACAGATACGCAGTATTTT.

As for this clonotype: A much larger clone differs from this one at a single base, so this may be a read error. The chain recombines TRBV7-4 with TRBJ1-4; 8 bases are shared with TRBD1. Germline V CDR1 and CDR2: SGHVT, SQSDAQ. The CDR3 spans 15 residues. The CDR3 protein is CASSSGQGPNVKLFF. For the CDR3, the DNA is TGTGCCAGCAGCTCCGGACAGGGTCCTAATGTAAAACTGTTTTTT.

V gene TRBV28 combines with J gene TRBJ2-7, with TRBD2 identical over 8 bases. The V and J ends lost 6 bases and 3 bases, in that order; junction bases with no gene match: 22. The CDR3 is 19 residues long. CDR1 is MDHEN and CDR2 is SYDVKM in the germline V gene. The CDR3 bases are TGTGCCAGCAGCCGCAACTCCGGGGGGGAAACCACTTACTACTACGAGCAGTACGTC. Translating it yields CASSRNSGGETTYYYEQYV.

This clonotype occurred a few times. CDR3 region: CASSKEQGRITEAFF. The CDR3 nucleotides are TGTGCCAGCAGCAAGGAACAGGGTAGGATCACTGAAGCTTTCTTT. V gene TRBV11-2 combines with J gene TRBJ1-1, with D possibly TRBD1 on 6 matching bases. CDR1 is SGHAT and CDR2 is FQNNGV in the germline V gene. The CDR3 covers 15 residues. V lost 5 bases and J 4 bases, leaving 17 bases between the germline ends.

This clonotype has more than one count but fewer than ten. The chain has TRBV29-1 and TRBJ2-7; possible D gene TRBD2, 5 bases. The CDR3 covers 18 residues. V lost 2 bases to trimming and J lost 1 base, with 24 bases between them. Germline CDR1 reads SQVTM; CDR2 reads ANQGSEA. DNA of the CDR3: TGCAGCGTTGAAACGGGCAGGAGGAGTTCAAGTTTATCCTACGAGCAGTACTTC. The encoded protein is CSVETGRRSSSLSYEQYF.

This CDR3 reads CSAGTLAGPYNEQFF. DNA of the CDR3: TGCAGTGCTGGAACACTAGCGGGGCCCTACAATGAGCAGTTCTTC. This chain joins TRBV20-1 and TRBJ2-1, with TRBD2 matching over 10 bases. The CDR3 has 15 residues. The germline V gene has CDR1 DFQATT and CDR2 SNEGSKA (reference sequence). Trimming cost V 5 bases and J 2 bases; bases outside gene matches: 6.

This clonotype was recorded many times. The chain joins TRBV7-9 to TRBJ2-7; 7 bases fit TRBD1. CDR1 and CDR2 (germline): SEHNR, FQNEAQ (reference sequence). After removal of 2 bases from V and 6 bases from J, the junction contained 1 base not matched to a gene. This CDR3 region has 12 residues. The CDR3 is CASSLNRGEQYF. Here the CDR3 DNA reads TGTGCCAGCAGCTTAAACAGGGGCGAGCAGTACTTC.

This clonotype was picked up many times. The chain carries TRBV28 and TRBJ2-1; D may be TRBD2 (6 bases). Trimming took off 2 bases at V and 5 bases at J, with 16 bases between the two ends. The germline V gene encodes CDR1 MDHEN and CDR2 SYDVKM. This CDR3 region has 16 residues. The CDR3: CASSLTRTGLDNEQFF. In DNA, the CDR3 is TGTGCCAGCAGTTTAACCCGGACGGGACTTGACAATGAGCAGTTCTTC.

In its sample, this clonotype was seen a few times. The chain carries TRBV4-1 and TRBJ1-2; D unclear. CDR3 length: 13 residues. With 0 bases removed from V and 4 bases from J, the gap between germline ends came to 6 bases. Germline V gene sequence: CDR1 MGHRA, CDR2 YSYEKL. The CDR3 spells CASSQENSYGYTF. In nucleotides, the CDR3 is TGCGCCAGCAGCCAAGAAAACAGCTATGGCTACACCTTC.

The table lists this clonotype with a few counts. The V and J genes are TRBV20-1 and TRBJ1-5; TRBD1 is a possible D gene (6 bases). Germline assignment: CDR1 DFQATT and CDR2 SNEGSKA (reference sequence). Deletions cut 3 bases from V and 1 base from J, with 10 bases between. The CDR3 has 14 amino acids. The DNA for the CDR3 is TGCAGTGCTAGTGAAGGACAGAGCAATCAGCCCCAGCATTTT. This codes for CSASEGQSNQPQHF.

This clonotype showed up many times. The chain employs TRBV7-2 and TRBJ2-5, with D possibly matching TRBD1 (6 bases). The ends were cut back, 2 bases at V and 5 bases at J, with 9 bases in the middle. Germline loops: CDR1 SGHTA, CDR2 FQGNSA. The CDR3 is made up of 13 amino acids. The CDR3 coding sequence is TGTGCCAGCAGCTTATTCAGGGGTGAGACCCAGTACTTC. It translates to CASSLFRGETQYF.

In this sample, this clonotype turned up many times. This sequence joins TRBV7-9 and TRBJ1-4; D uncertain. The germline CDR1 and CDR2 sequences are SEHNR and FQNEAQ (reference sequence). This CDR3 has 14 amino acids. Trimming left V 4 bases short and J 8 bases short, with 14 bases between. CDR3 region: CASSSPAVREKLFF. Written as DNA, the CDR3 is TGTGCCAGCAGCTCCCCGGCGGTCCGGGAAAAACTGTTTTTT.

This clonotype has only a few counts. The chain couples TRBV5-6 to TRBJ2-1; D remains ambiguous. Germline lookup yields CDR1 SGHDT and CDR2 YYEEEE. Trimming shortened V by 4 bases and J by 1 base, and 12 bases separated the two germline ends. CDR3 length equals 15 residues. CDR3 DNA: TGTGCCAGCAGCCGGCTTCGGCAGTCCTACAATGAGCAGTTCTTC. Amino acids: CASSRLRQSYNEQFF.

The count of this clonotype is one. The rearrangement uses TRBV11-2 and TRBJ2-1; D assignment may be TRBD1 or TRBD2 (7 bases each). CDR3 size: 15 residues. Germline V gene data show CDR1 as SGHAT and CDR2 as FQNNGV. V gave up 5 bases and J gave up 8 bases, with 19 bases separating them. Here the CDR3 DNA reads TGTGCCAGCAGCCCCGGGACAGCGACTAGCTATGAGCAGTTCTTC. Its translation is CASSPGTATSYEQFF.

The rearrangement uses TRBV2 and TRBJ1-6, with 9 bases that match TRBD1. The CDR3 runs 13 residues. V dropped 8 bases and J dropped 8; count of bases not matched to a gene: 4. Germline assignment: CDR1 SNHLY and CDR2 FYNNEI. CDR3 protein: CASPTGGDSPLHF. Written as DNA, the CDR3 is TGTGCCAGCCCGACAGGGGGGGATTCACCCCTCCACTTT.

The table lists this clonotype with many counts. The rearrangement links TRBV20-1 to TRBJ2-2; D is possibly TRBD1 (5 bases). The CDR3 spans 13 residues. The V and J ends lost 6 bases and 6 bases respectively, with 14 bases between them. Per germline, CDR1 DFQATT and CDR2 SNEGSKA (reference sequence). In DNA, the CDR3 is TGCAGTGCGCAAAAACAAGGGGCCGGGGAGCTGTTTTTT. Protein sequence: CSAQKQGAGELFF.

This clonotype was recorded a few times. The gene calls are TRBV6-2 or TRBV6-3 and TRBJ2-1; 8 nucleotides agree with TRBD2. This CDR3 spans 15 amino acids. With 2 bases clipped from V and 4 bases from J, the junction kept 4 bases outside the gene matches. Per germline, CDR1 MNHEY and CDR2 SVGEGT. The CDR3 bases are TGTGCCAGCAGTTACCTTTCGGGGGGGTACAATGAGCAGTTCTTC. Protein product: CASSYLSGGYNEQFF.

The chain carries TRBV28 and TRBJ2-1, with a tentative D call TRBD2 (5 bases). The V gene's germline CDR1 is MDHEN and CDR2 SYDVKM. Between the trimmed V and J ends, which lost 6 bases and 4 bases, there was a span of 10 bases. CDR3 length: 13 amino acids. CDR3 DNA sequence: TGTGCCAGCAGGAGGGAACCATACAATGAGCAGTTCTTC. It translates to CASRREPYNEQFF.

This clonotype was found a few times. The chain carries TRBV20-1 and TRBJ2-3, with 8 bases identical to TRBD2. The V gene's germline CDR1 is DFQATT and CDR2 SNEGSKA (reference sequence). The CDR3 spans 16 residues. V shed 1 base, J shed 5 bases, and the junction held 11 bases outside the gene matches. CDR3 coding DNA: TGCAGTGCTAGAGTCGAGACTAGCGAGGGGAGAGATACGCAGTATTTT. It yields the protein CSARVETSEGRDTQYF.

This clonotype was recorded many times. J is TRBJ2-5 and V is TRBV7-8, with 7 bases matching TRBD2. From germline, CDR1 is SGHVS and CDR2 FQNEAQ. V lost 2 bases, J lost 4 bases, and 7 bases stayed unmatched. The CDR3 has 15 residues. The CDR3 loop reads CASSLTSRGGETQYF. The CDR3 DNA follows: TGTGCCAGCAGCTTAACCTCCCGCGGGGGAGAGACCCAGTACTTC.

The chain carries TRBV20-1 and TRBJ2-1, with a weak D call TRBD1 (5 bases). This CDR3 is built from 12 residues. Trimming removed 3 bases at V and 6 bases at J, with 9 bases between. In germline, CDR1 is DFQATT, CDR2 SNEGSKA (reference sequence). CDR3 protein: CSASRRVNEQFF. The CDR3 DNA is TGCAGTGCTAGCCGCAGGGTCAATGAGCAGTTCTTC.